Presented here are 28 T cell receptor beta chains from one specimen sequenced in a study of shared clonotypes between healthy human individuals. Data came from immunoSEQ multiplex PCR; TCRdb stores just in-frame clones and leaves some out. The data show under 2,500,000 clones, nearly 97% seen once. The sample taken for sequencing was naive CD4+ T cells sorted from blood. The subset was: CD45RA+ positively selected. These receptors originate from a man aged 18 to 29 in good health.

V and J are TRBV5-4 and TRBJ2-5, with D maybe TRBD1 (6 bases). This CDR3 spans 14 amino acids. CDR1 is SGHNT, CDR2 YYREEE, per germline (reference sequence). The V end was cut by 4 bases, the J end by 1 base, with 11 bases between. DNA for the CDR3: TGTGCCAGCAGCCGACGGGACATCCAAGAGACCCAGTACTTC. It codes for CASSRRDIQETQYF.

The chain joins TRBV29-1 to TRBJ1-1; 7 bases map to TRBD1. The J segment lost 7 bases and the V segment lost 4 bases, leaving 3 bases of the junction unmatched. The CDR3 runs to 11 residues. Germline V gene sequence: CDR1 SQVTM, CDR2 ANQGSEA. The CDR3 sequence is CSVAQGVEAFF. The CDR3 DNA reads as TGCAGCGTTGCCCAGGGGGTTGAAGCTTTCTTT.

This rearrangement joins TRBV19 to TRBJ2-3; D tentatively reads TRBD1 or TRBD2 (5 bases each). This CDR3 has 12 residues. The V end was cut by 5 bases, the J end by 11 bases, with 14 bases between. CDR1 and CDR2 from the germline V gene are LNHDA and SQIVND (reference sequence). The CDR3: CASSVRGEGQYF. The CDR3 nucleotides are TGTGCCAGTAGTGTAAGAGGGGAAGGGCAGTATTTT.

The rearrangement links TRBV30 to TRBJ1-5; D uncertain. V lost 1 base and J 3 bases, leaving 22 bases between the germline ends. CDR1 GTSNPN and CDR2 SVGIG come from the germline V gene (reference sequence). The CDR3 loop spans 18 amino acids. Here the CDR3 reads CAWSAGWAWQEHNQPQHF. Written as DNA, the CDR3 is TGTGCCTGGAGTGCCGGTTGGGCCTGGCAGGAGCACAATCAGCCCCAGCATTTT. Drawing the rest from reference TRBV30 and TRBJ1-5, the complete variable domain is SQTIHQWPATLVQPVGSPLSLECTVEGTSNPNLYWYRQAAGRGLQLLFYSVGIGQISSEVPQNLSASRPQDRQFILSSKKLLLSDSGFYLCAWSAGWAWQEHNQPQHFGDGTRLSIL.

This sequence joins TRBV5-8 and TRBJ1-3, with 7 bases that match TRBD1. CDR3 size: 13 residues. Germline assignment: CDR1 SGHTS and CDR2 YDEGEE. With 7 bases clipped from V and 8 bases from J, the junction kept 9 bases outside the gene matches. The CDR3 DNA reads TGTGCCAGCCGCCGACAGGGCGCGGACACCATATATTTT. Its translation: CASRRQGADTIYF.

The chain carries TRBV19 and TRBJ2-7; D call uncertain. Trimming left V 6 bases short and J 2 bases short, with 11 bases between. The CDR3 consists of 13 residues. CDR1 is LNHDA, CDR2 SQIVND, per germline (reference sequence). The CDR3 reads CASSFEETYEQYF. As DNA, the CDR3 is TGTGCCAGTAGCTTTGAGGAGACCTACGAGCAGTACTTC.

The chain links TRBV7-9 to TRBJ1-4; 9 nucleotides match TRBD1. The ends lost 3 bases at V and 7 bases at J; junction bases unmatched: 3. Germline lookup yields CDR1 SEHNR and CDR2 FQNEAQ (reference sequence). CDR3 size: 14 residues. This CDR3 reads CASSFGTGPEKLFF. In DNA form, the CDR3 reads TGTGCCAGCAGCTTCGGGACAGGGCCTGAAAAACTGTTTTTT.

The rearrangement links TRBV4-1 to TRBJ1-2; 10 bases align to TRBD1. This CDR3 is built from 14 residues. The V gene's germline CDR1 is MGHRA and CDR2 YSYEKL. V was clipped by 4 bases and J by 6 bases; unmatched bases: 5. CDR3 sequence reads: CASSPIGTGDGYTF. The CDR3 DNA reads as TGCGCCAGCAGCCCCATAGGGACAGGGGATGGCTACACCTTC.

The chain has TRBV30 and TRBJ2-7; 12 nucleotides line up with TRBD2. The germline V gene encodes CDR1 GTSNPN and CDR2 SVGIG (reference sequence). Trimming cost V 0 bases and J 0 bases; bases outside gene matches: 6. The CDR3 runs 17 residues. Here the CDR3 DNA reads TGTGCCTGGAGTGTACAAAGGACTAGCGGGGTCTCCTACGAGCAGTACTTC. Protein sequence: CAWSVQRTSGVSYEQYF.

V usage is TRBV10-1 and J usage is TRBJ2-2; D is undetermined. This CDR3 is 12 amino acids long. Trimming left V 5 bases short and J 7 bases short, with 8 bases between. CDR1 is WNHNN and CDR2 is SYGVQD in the germline V gene (reference sequence). The CDR3 here is CASSFGGGELFF. In nucleotides, the CDR3 is TGCGCCAGCAGTTTTGGCGGCGGGGAGCTGTTTTTT.

The V call is TRBV5-3, the J call TRBJ2-7; D unclear. TRBV5-3 is noted as an ORF with a role that remains uncertain. V dropped 0 bases and J dropped 0 bases, with 16 bases sitting between them. The CDR3 is 17 residues long. The CDR3 is CARSLAVGPCLSYEQYF. DNA of the CDR3: TGTGCCAGAAGCTTGGCCGTCGGACCGTGCCTCTCCTACGAGCAGTACTTC.

For this clone: The same CDR3 also results from other DNA sequences found in this sample. This rearrangement joins TRBV6-4 to TRBJ1-2; TRBD1 is a possible D gene (5 bases). This CDR3 comprises 13 residues. Germline V lookup: CDR1 MRHNA, CDR2 SNTAGT. V lost 3 bases to trimming and J lost 2 bases, with 7 bases between them. CDR3 coding DNA: TGTGCCAGCAGTGAGGGGCTAAACTATGGCTACACCTTC. Protein product: CASSEGLNYGYTF.

The rearrangement uses TRBV6-6 and TRBJ2-1, with D unresolved. V was trimmed by 0 bases and J by 6 bases, leaving 12 bases between them. The germline CDR1 and CDR2 sequences are MNHNY and SVGAGI (reference sequence). CDR3 size: 15 residues. The CDR3 sequence: CASSYSTLPPNEQFF. The DNA of the CDR3 is TGTGCCAGCAGTTACTCGACGCTACCCCCCAATGAGCAGTTCTTC.

V usage is TRBV6-1 and J usage is TRBJ2-1, with D tentatively TRBD1 (5 bases). With 2 bases removed from V and 6 bases from J, the gap between germline ends came to 14 bases. This CDR3 contains 15 residues. CDR1 and CDR2 from the germline V gene are MNHNS and SASEGT. CDR3 sequence reads: CASSERQLRGNEQFF. As DNA, the CDR3 is TGTGCCAGCAGTGAAAGACAGTTACGAGGCAATGAGCAGTTCTTC.

Of note for this clone: This sample also contains other DNA sequences that code for the same CDR3. The chain has TRBV5-6 and TRBJ1-6; TRBD1 aligns across 7 bases. Trimming removed 0 bases from V and 10 bases from J; junction bases left unmatched: 4. Per the germline V gene, CDR1 is SGHDT and CDR2 is YYEEEE. The CDR3 sequence is 14 residues long. The CDR3 DNA sequence: TGTGCCAGCAGCTTGGACAGGGGATCCTCACCCCTCCACTTT. Translation: CASSLDRGSSPLHF.

This chain connects TRBV6-5 to TRBJ1-2; D not resolved. The CDR3 spans 13 residues. Germline CDR1 is MNHEY and CDR2 is SVGAGI. Trimming stripped 6 bases from V and 1 base from J, with 9 bases between. CDR3 amino acids: CASRAAVNYGYTF. The CDR3 nucleotides are TGTGCCAGCAGGGCAGCGGTTAACTATGGCTACACCTTC.

The rearrangement links TRBV7-2 to TRBJ2-2; TRBD2 might be the D (6 bases). In germline, CDR1 is SGHTA, CDR2 FQGNSA. Trimming took 3 bases from V and 5 from J, leaving 13 bases between them. CDR3 length: 15 amino acids. CDR3 sequence reads: CASSLGGMGTGELFF. The CDR3 DNA follows: TGTGCCAGCAGCTTGGGCGGGATGGGAACCGGGGAGCTGTTTTTT.

This clone appeared once. This chain links TRBV7-9 with TRBJ2-1; weak D call: TRBD2 (6 bases). The CDR3 has 16 amino acids. V was trimmed by 5 bases and J by 5 bases, leaving 19 bases between them. The germline V gene encodes CDR1 SEHNR and CDR2 FQNEAQ (reference sequence). DNA of the CDR3: TGTGCCAGCAGCCCTCGTGCTAGCGTATGGGACAATGAGCAGTTCTTC. Its protein is CASSPRASVWDNEQFF.

CDR3 region: CASSSSGYTEAFF. Written as DNA, the CDR3 is TGTGCCAGCAGCTCATCGGGTTACACTGAAGCTTTCTTT. The gene calls are TRBV7-3 and TRBJ1-1; D not resolved. This CDR3 spans 13 amino acids. V lost 4 bases, J lost 3 bases, and 9 bases lay in between. CDR1 is SGHTA, CDR2 FQGTGA, per germline.

The V call is TRBV14, the J call TRBJ2-7, with a weak D call TRBD1 (6 bases). The V gene's germline CDR1 is SGHDN and CDR2 FVKESK. Deletions cut 1 base from V and 5 bases from J, with 12 bases between. The CDR3 consists of 14 residues. The CDR3 nucleotides read TGTGCCAGCAGCCAAGTTGGGGGCCTACACGAGCAGTACTTC. It encodes CASSQVGGLHEQYF.

The sample holds one count of this clone. The rearrangement joins TRBV6-5 to TRBJ1-1; 8 bases are a match to TRBD1. The ends lost 6 bases at V and 1 base at J; junction bases unmatched: 7. The CDR3 is 15 residues long. Germline V gene sequence: CDR1 MNHEY, CDR2 SVGAGI. In DNA form, the CDR3 reads TGTGCCAGCAGCCCCCCCGGGACAGGGAACACTGAAGCTTTCTTT. Translating gives CASSPPGTGNTEAFF.

The chain recombines TRBV6-5 with TRBJ2-4; D is unclear. This CDR3 has 16 amino acids. Germline CDR1 reads MNHEY; CDR2 reads SVGAGI. V was pared by 0 bases and J by 7 bases, with 16 bases between. This chain's CDR3 is CASSYSFHDAGNIQYF. The DNA for the CDR3 is TGTGCCAGCAGTTACTCGTTTCATGACGCCGGTAACATTCAGTACTTC.

A single count supports this clone. The rearrangement joins TRBV7-2 to TRBJ2-1; TRBD2 matches 9 bases. This CDR3 spans 16 amino acids. Germline trimming cut 6 bases from V and 0 bases from J; bases unmatched to any gene: 6. Germline loops: CDR1 SGHTA, CDR2 FQGNSA. In DNA form, the CDR3 reads TGTGCCAGCAGAGCGAGCGGGGGGAGCTCCTACAATGAGCAGTTCTTC. It specifies CASRASGGSSYNEQFF.

This sequence joins TRBV14 and TRBJ1-4; TRBD1 agrees at 9 bases. After removal of 5 bases from V and 0 bases from J, the junction contained 4 bases not matched to a gene. CDR3 size: 16 residues. Germline loops: CDR1 SGHDN, CDR2 FVKESK. This CDR3 reads CASSKTGGATNEKLFF. The CDR3 bases are TGTGCCAGCAGCAAGACAGGGGGAGCAACTAATGAAAAACTGTTTTTT.

The chain combines TRBV5-1 with TRBJ1-3, with a possible D match to TRBD1 (6 bases). The V gene's germline CDR1 is SGHRS and CDR2 YFSETQ. Trimming took 4 bases from V and 0 from J, leaving 14 bases between them. The CDR3 contains 16 residues. CDR3 loop: CASSGGTGISGNTIYF. The CDR3, as DNA: TGCGCCAGCAGCGGGGGAACAGGGATCTCTGGAAACACCATATATTTT.

This chain uses TRBV5-1 with TRBJ2-1; weak D call: TRBD1 (6 bases). The V gene's germline CDR1 is SGHRS and CDR2 YFSETQ. CDR3 length: 17 amino acids. The V end was cut by 1 base, the J end by 2 bases, with 16 bases between. The CDR3 DNA sequence: TGCGCCAGCAGCTTGTCGCAGGGGTTACGCACCTACAATGAGCAGTTCTTC. It translates to CASSLSQGLRTYNEQFF.

The chain combines TRBV7-6 with TRBJ2-7; D not resolved. Trimming took 5 bases from V and 4 from J, leaving 12 bases between them. Germline values: CDR1 SGHVS, CDR2 FNYEAQ. The CDR3 is made up of 13 amino acids. The CDR3 bases are TGTGCCAGCAGCCGCAATGAGGATTACGAGCAGTACTTC. Protein sequence: CASSRNEDYEQYF.

The CDR3 nucleotides are TGCGCCAGCAGCTGGGACGGGACTAGCGGGAAAGGTAACATTCAGTACTTC. It is translated as CASSWDGTSGKGNIQYF. This chain connects TRBV5-1 to TRBJ2-4; 13 bases are shared with TRBD2. Germline V gene data show CDR1 as SGHRS and CDR2 as YFSETQ. J was trimmed by 7 bases and V by 3 bases; bases with no gene match: 10. The CDR3 length is 17 residues.